Included here is one T cell receptor (beta chain) sequence, with context. No cognate antigen has been identified for it. Base qualities were left out, and no much larger clone turns up one base away. The data originate from a study of T-cell reconstitution after alpha-beta-depleted transplantation in children (dated by TCRdb to 2016 to 2017). About the full investigation: The study quantitatively tracked T-cell immune reconstitution after TCRalphabeta/CD19-depleted allogeneic hematopoietic cell transplantation in children using TCR repertoire profiling.

Taken with the paper, the label for treatment or condition translates to: allogeneic hematopoietic cell transplantation with graft depleted of TCRalphabeta T cells and CD19 B cells. Transplant recipients were children who received TCRalphabeta/CD19-depleted allogeneic hematopoietic cell grafts. Its CDR3 holds 17 amino acids, cysteine through phenylalanine. Here the CDR3 DNA is all that survives: 51 bases in frame from base 1. Germline trimming: 1 base from V, 4 bases from J; junction bases outside gene matches: 7. CDR1 SGHRS and CDR2 YFSETQ are derived from the germline V gene. Receptor libraries were prepared by PCR. Sequenced on an Illumina HiSeq 2500. Molecular barcoding was employed in the preparation of TCR libraries, with unique molecular identifiers being used to normalize TCRbeta repertoire quantification. In TCRdb, the public reads were trimmed at Q25 with fastp and aligned with MiXCR, with productive beta chains retained. Under each unique CDR3 protein, matching rows form one entry showing the most common genes and DNA. The sample table shows approximately 430,000 distinct CDR3 sequences, and about 17% are seen once. Of the sample, around 28% is held by the ten largest clones.

The research as a whole found: Over the following months the frequencies of hyperexpanded clones went down, and after one year T-cell counts and TCRbeta diversity were mostly credited to newly produced T cells. About two months after transplant, the apparently early recovery of alphabetaT-cell counts reportedly depended on just several hundred clones that had expanded rapidly and came from non-depleted graft cells. The high TCRbeta diversity at day 60 in some patients was ascribed to recipient T cells and intrathymic progenitors that had survived conditioning.

This TCR derives from a boy in the first two years of life who had a stem cell transplant for Wiskott-Aldrich syndrome, so the T cells may come from the graft donor. The specimen comprised PBMCs, mostly from graft donor cells, sampled 360 days after TCRalphabeta/CD19-depleted stem cell transplant. Recombination joined TRBV5-1 with TRBJ2-2; 10 bases in the junction line up with TRBD1. At the DNA level, the sequence is TGCGCCAGCAGCTTGACGGACAGGGGGGGGATCACCGGGGAGCTGTTTTTT. It translates to CASSLTDRGGITGELFF.